This T cell receptor (beta chain) appears in the sequencing data of a study of cytomegalovirus exposure and HLA in healthy donors. This clone was found a few times. Primers for the PCR totalled 60 Vbeta and 13 Jbeta. Produced via immunoSEQ multiplex PCR; TCRdb's table is partial and in-frame only. This sample has 250,000 to 350,000 clones, with 80% found just once. Germline assignment: CDR1 SGHAT and CDR2 FQDESV (reference sequence). The V gene lost 6 bases and the J gene lost 8 bases, with 20 bases spanning the gap. The CDR3 is 15 amino acids. This receptor was taken from a girl aged 2 to 10 in good health and CMV-seronegative. The sequenced material came from PBMCs. The V gene is TRBV11-1, the J gene TRBJ2-1; D perhaps matches TRBD1 (7 bases). The CDR3 DNA reads as TGTGCCAGCAGTTCTCAGGGGGGCTCGGGCGATGAGCAGTTCTTC. Translation: CASSSQGGSGDEQFF.